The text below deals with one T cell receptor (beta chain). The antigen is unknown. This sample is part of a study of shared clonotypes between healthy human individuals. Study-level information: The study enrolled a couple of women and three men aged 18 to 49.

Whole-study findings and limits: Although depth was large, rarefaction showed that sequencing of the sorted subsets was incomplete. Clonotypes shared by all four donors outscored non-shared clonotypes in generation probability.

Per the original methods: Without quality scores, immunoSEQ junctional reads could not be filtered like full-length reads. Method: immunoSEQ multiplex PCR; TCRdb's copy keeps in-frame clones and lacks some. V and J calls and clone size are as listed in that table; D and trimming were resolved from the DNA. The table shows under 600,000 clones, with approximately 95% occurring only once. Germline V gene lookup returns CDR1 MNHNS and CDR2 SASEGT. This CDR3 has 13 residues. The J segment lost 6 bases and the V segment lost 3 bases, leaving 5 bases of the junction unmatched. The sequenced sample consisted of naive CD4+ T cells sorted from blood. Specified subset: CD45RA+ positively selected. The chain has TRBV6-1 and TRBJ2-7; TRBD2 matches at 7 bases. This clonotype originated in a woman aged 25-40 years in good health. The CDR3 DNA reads TGTGCCAGCAGTGAGGGACTACCGTTCGAGCAGTACTTC. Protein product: CASSEGLPFEQYF.